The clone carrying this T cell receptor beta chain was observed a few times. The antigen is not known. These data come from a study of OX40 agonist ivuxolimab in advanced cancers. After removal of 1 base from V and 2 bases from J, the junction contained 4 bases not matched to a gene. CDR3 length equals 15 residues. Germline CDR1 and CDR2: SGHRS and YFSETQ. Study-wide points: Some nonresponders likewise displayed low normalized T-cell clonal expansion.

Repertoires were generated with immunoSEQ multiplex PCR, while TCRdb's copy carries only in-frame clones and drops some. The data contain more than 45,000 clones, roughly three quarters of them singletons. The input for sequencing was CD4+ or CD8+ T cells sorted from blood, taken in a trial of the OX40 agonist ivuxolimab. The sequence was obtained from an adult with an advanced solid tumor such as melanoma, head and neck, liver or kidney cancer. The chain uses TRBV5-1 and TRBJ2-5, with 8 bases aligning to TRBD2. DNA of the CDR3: TGCGCCAGCAGCTTGTTGGCTAGCGGGCAAGAGACCCAGTACTTC. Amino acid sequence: CASSLLASGQETQYF.